A few counts support the clone carrying this T cell receptor beta chain. Its matching antigen is unknown. The CDR3 totals 16 residues. Germline CDR1 KGHSH, CDR2 LQKENI. Trimming took off 3 bases at V and 0 bases at J, with 9 bases between the two ends. The use of a sample-barcoded 5' primer and a J-beta primer mix characterized a second PCR of about 7 to 12 cycles. TCRdb reprocessed the 5' RACE reads with MiXCR, giving one entry per CDR3 protein. The sample holds around 650,000 distinct CDR3 sequences, 32% seen once. This entry belongs to a study of blood T cells in healthy people across ages. Looking at the study overall: Template switching picked up about one barcoded beta molecule for each two T cells.

Overall study results and limits: Diversity was higher, and naive CD4+ cells more numerous, in long-lived donors than in aged donors. Strong correlation linked observed beta diversity and percent naive T cells.

The clonotype comes from a woman aged 80 or over in good health. The specimen sequenced was blood. The V and J genes are TRBV18 and TRBJ2-6; D ambiguous. The CDR3 nucleotides are TGTGCCAGCTCACCGCCCGCCCTCTCTGGGGCCAACGTCCTGACTTTC. This codes for CASSPPALSGANVLTF.